The sequence of this T cell receptor (beta chain) was determined in a study of control samples from healthy donors and cancer patients. The CDR3 extends over 15 amino acids. Germline assignment: CDR1 SGHNT and CDR2 YYREEE (reference sequence). The J segment lost 3 bases and the V segment lost 5 bases, leaving 6 bases of the junction unmatched. Libraries were prepared by immunoSEQ multiplex PCR; TCRdb keeps only in-frame clonotypes and omits some of them. The sample contains 110,000 or so clones, 70% to 85% of which appear only once. The V gene is TRBV5-4, the J gene TRBJ2-1; TRBD2 aligns across 9 bases. Sequenced input: blood. The clonotype comes from a man between 18 and 29 years old in good health. The CDR3, as DNA: TGTGCCAGCAGGGTTAGCGGGGGTCGCTACAATGAGCAGTTCTTC. It is translated as CASRVSGGRYNEQFF.